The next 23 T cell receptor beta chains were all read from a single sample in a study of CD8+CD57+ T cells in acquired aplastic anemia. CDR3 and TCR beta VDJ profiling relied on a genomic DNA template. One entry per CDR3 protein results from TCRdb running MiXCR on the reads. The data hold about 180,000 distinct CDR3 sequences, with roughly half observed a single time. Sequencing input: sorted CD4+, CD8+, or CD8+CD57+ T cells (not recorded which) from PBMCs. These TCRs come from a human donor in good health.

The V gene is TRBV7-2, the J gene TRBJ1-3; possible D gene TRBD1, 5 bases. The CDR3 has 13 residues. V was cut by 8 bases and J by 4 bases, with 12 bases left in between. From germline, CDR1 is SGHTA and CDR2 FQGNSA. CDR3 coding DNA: TGTGCCAGCTCTCCTCGGGGCGGAAACACCATATATTTT. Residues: CASSPRGGNTIYF.

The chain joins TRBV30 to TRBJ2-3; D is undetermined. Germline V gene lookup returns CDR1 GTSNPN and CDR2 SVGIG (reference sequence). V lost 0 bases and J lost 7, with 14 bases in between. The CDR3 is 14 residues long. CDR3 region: CAWSVGQVTNTQYF. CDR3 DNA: TGTGCCTGGAGTGTGGGCCAGGTCACGAATACGCAGTATTTT. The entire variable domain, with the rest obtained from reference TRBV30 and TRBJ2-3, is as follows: SQTIHQWPATLVQPVGSPLSLECTVEGTSNPNLYWYRQAAGRGLQLLFYSVGIGQISSEVPQNLSASRPQDRQFILSSKKLLLSDSGFYLCAWSVGQVTNTQYFGPGTRLTVL.

Here the CDR3 reads CASSEGDTNTEAFF. Here the CDR3 DNA reads TGTGCCAGCAGTGAGGGGGACACGAACACTGAAGCTTTCTTT. The rearrangement uses TRBV7-3 and TRBJ1-1; D might be TRBD1 (6 bases). V was clipped by 6 bases and J by 1 base, with 12 bases between them. Germline V gene sequence: CDR1 SGHTA, CDR2 FQGTGA. The CDR3 is made up of 14 amino acids. Drawing the rest from reference TRBV7-3 and TRBJ1-1, the complete variable domain is GAGVSQTPSNKVTEKGKYVELRCDPISGHTALYWYRQSLGQGPEFLIYFQGTGAADDSGLPNDRFFAVRPEGSVSTLKIQRTERGDSAVYLCASSEGDTNTEAFFGQGTRLTVV.

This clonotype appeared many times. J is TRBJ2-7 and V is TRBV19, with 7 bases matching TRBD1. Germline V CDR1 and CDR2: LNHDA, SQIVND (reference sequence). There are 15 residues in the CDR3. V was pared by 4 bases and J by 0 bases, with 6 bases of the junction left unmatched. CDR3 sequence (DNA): TGTGCCAGTAGTACACTACAGGGGTCCTCCTACGAGCAGTACTTC. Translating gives CASSTLQGSSYEQYF.

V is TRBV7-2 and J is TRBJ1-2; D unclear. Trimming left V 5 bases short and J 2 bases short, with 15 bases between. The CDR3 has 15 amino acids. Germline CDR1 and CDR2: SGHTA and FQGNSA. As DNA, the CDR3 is TGTGCCAGCAGCCCATACCCGGTTCGAAACTATGGCTACACCTTC. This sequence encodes CASSPYPVRNYGYTF. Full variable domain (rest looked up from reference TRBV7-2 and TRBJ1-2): GAGVSQSPSNKVTEKGKDVELRCDPISGHTALYWYRQSLGQGLEFLIYFQGNSAPDKSGLPSDRFSAERTGGSVSTLTIQRTQQEDSAVYLCASSPYPVRNYGYTFGSGTRLTVV.

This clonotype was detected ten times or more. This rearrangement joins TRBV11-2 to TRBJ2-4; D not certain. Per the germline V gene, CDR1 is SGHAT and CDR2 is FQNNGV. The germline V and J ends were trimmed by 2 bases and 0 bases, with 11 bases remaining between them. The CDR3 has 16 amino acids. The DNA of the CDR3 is TGTGCCAGCAGCTTATCTACTGGGCTAGCCAAAAACATTCAGTACTTC. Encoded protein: CASSLSTGLAKNIQYF.

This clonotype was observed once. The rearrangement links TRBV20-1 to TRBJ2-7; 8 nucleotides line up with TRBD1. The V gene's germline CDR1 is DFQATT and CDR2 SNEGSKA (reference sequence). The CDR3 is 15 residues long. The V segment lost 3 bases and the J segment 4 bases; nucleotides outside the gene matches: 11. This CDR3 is CSARSFGQGMYEQYF. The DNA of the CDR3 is TGCAGTGCTAGGTCTTTCGGACAGGGAATGTACGAGCAGTACTTC.

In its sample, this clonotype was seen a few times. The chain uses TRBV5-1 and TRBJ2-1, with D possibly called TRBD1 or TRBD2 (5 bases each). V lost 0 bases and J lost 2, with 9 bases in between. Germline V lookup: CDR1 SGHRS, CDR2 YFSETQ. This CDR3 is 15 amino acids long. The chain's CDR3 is CASSLAGQTYNEQFF. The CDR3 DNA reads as TGCGCCAGCAGCTTGGCGGGGCAAACCTACAATGAGCAGTTCTTC.

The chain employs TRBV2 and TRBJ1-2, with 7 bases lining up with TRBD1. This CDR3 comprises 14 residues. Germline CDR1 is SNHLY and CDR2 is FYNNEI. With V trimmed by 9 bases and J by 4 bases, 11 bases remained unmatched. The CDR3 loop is CASRGTARLYGYTF. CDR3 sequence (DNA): TGTGCCAGTAGGGGGACAGCCCGTCTCTATGGCTACACCTTC.

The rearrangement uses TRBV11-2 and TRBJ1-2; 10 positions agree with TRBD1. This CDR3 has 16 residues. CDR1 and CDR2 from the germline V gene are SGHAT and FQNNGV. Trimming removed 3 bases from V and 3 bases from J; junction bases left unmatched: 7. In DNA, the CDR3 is TGTGCCAGCAGCTTCGACGGGACAGGGGTGCACTATGGCTACACCTTC. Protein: CASSFDGTGVHYGYTF.

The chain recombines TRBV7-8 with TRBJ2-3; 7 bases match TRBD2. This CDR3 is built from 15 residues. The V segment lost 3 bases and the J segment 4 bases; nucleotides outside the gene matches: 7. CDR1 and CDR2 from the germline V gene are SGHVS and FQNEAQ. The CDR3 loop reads CASSFEGGPADTQYF. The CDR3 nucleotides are TGTGCCAGCAGCTTTGAGGGAGGGCCCGCAGATACGCAGTATTTT.

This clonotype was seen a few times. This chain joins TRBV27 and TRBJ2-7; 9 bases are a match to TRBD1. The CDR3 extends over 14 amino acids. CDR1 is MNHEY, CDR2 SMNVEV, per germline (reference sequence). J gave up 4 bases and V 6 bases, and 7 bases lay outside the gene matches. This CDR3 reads CASSRQGGKYEQYF. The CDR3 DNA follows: TGTGCCAGCAGCAGACAGGGGGGAAAATACGAGCAGTACTTC.

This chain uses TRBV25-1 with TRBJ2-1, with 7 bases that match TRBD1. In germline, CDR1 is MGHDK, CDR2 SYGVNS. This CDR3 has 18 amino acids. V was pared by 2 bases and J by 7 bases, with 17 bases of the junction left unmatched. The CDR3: CASSEPRNPRTGWNEQFF. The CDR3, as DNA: TGTGCCAGCAGTGAACCCAGAAATCCGAGGACAGGATGGAATGAGCAGTTCTTC.

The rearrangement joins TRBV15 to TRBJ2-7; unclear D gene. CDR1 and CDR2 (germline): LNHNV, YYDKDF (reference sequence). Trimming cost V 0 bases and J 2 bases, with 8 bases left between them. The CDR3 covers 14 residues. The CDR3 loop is CATSRDFSTYEQYF. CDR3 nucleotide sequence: TGTGCCACCAGCAGAGATTTTTCGACCTACGAGCAGTACTTC.

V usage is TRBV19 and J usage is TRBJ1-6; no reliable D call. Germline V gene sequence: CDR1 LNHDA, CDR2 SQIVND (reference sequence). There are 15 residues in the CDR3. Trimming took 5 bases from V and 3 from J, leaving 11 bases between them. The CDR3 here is CASSFRADYNSPLHF. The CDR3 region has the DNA TGTGCCAGTAGTTTCCGGGCTGACTATAATTCACCCCTCCACTTT.

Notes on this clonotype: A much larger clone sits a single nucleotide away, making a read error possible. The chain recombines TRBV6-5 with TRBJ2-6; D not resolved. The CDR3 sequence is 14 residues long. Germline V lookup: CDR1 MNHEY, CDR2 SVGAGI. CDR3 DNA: TGTGCCTGCAGTTACTATACCGGGGCCAACGTCCTGACTTTC. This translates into CACSYYTGANVLTF.

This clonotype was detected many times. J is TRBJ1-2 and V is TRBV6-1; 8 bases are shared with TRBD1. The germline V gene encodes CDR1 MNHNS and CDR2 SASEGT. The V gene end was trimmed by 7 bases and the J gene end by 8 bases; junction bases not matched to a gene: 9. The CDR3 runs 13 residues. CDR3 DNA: TGTGCCAGCACACTTCAGGGGGCCGTAGGCTACACCTTC. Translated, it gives CASTLQGAVGYTF.

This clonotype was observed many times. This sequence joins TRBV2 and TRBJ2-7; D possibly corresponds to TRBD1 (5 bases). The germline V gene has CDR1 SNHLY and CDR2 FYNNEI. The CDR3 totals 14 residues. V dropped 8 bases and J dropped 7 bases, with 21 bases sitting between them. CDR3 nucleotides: TGTGCCAGCCAACTGACAGCCCGAACGAGGGAGCAGTACTTC. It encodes CASQLTARTREQYF.

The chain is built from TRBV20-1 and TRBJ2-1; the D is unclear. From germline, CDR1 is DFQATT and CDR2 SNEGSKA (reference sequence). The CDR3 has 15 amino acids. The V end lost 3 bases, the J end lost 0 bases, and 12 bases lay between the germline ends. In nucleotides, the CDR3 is TGCAGTGCTAGGGCGGACGGCCGCTCCTACAATGAGCAGTTCTTC. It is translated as CSARADGRSYNEQFF.

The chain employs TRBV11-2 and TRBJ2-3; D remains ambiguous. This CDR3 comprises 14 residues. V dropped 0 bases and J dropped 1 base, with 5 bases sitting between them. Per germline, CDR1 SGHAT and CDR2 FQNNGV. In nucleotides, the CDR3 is TGTGCCAGCAGCTTAGAATACGGCACAGATACGCAGTATTTT. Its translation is CASSLEYGTDTQYF.

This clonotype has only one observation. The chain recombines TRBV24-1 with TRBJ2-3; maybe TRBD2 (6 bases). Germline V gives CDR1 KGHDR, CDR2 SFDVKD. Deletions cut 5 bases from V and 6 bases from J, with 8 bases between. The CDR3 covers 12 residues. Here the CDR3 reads CATSGGEDTQYF. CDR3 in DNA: TGTGCCACCAGTGGCGGGGAGGATACGCAGTATTTT.

The CDR3 sequence: CASSPLPSGSVGDTQYF. CDR3 nucleotides: TGTGCCAGCTCACCACTACCTAGCGGGAGCGTGGGAGATACGCAGTATTTT. The chain combines TRBV18 with TRBJ2-3, with TRBD2 identical over 10 bases. V shed 1 base and J 5 bases; nucleotides not matched to a gene: 9. Per germline, CDR1 KGHSH and CDR2 LQKENI. This CDR3 comprises 17 residues.

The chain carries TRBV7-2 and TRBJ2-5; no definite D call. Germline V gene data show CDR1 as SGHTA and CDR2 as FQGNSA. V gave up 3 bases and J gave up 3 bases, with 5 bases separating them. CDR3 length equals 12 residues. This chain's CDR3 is CASSFAKETQYF. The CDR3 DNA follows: TGTGCCAGCAGCTTTGCCAAAGAGACCCAGTACTTC.